The 21 T cell receptor beta chains listed next were all sequenced from one sample in a study of blood T cell repertoires in COVID-19. Assay used: immunoSEQ multiplex PCR; TCRdb lists only in-frame clones, some missing. The data contain about 17,000 clones, 70% to 90% of them singletons. Specimen: peripheral blood. The receptors were sampled from a human donor with active COVID-19. The donor label of this sample is uncertain.

For this clone: It is unclear where the CDR3 begins or ends on the DNA, so no DNA is shown, and the CDR3 is as TCRdb lists it. V gene TRBV19 combines with J gene TRBJ1-4; the D call TRBD1 from the table was never checked on the DNA. The CDR3 is made up of 14 amino acids, end residues included. Per the germline V gene, CDR1 is LNHDA and CDR2 is SQIVND (reference sequence). The CDR3 loop is CASSIGVGVKNCFF.

The chain carries TRBV4-1 and TRBJ1-5, with D unresolved. V was clipped by 0 bases and J by 1 base, with 13 bases between them. Germline V gene lookup returns CDR1 MGHRA and CDR2 YSYEKL. The CDR3 runs to 17 residues. The CDR3 is CASSQEYPSVSNQPQHF. CDR3 sequence (DNA): TGCGCCAGCAGCCAAGAATACCCCTCGGTGAGCAATCAGCCCCAGCATTTT.

The chain recombines TRBV21-1 with TRBJ1-2; the table's TRBD1 call for D was not verified on the DNA. TRBV21-1 is shown as a pseudogene. The CDR3 runs to 16 residues. This CDR3 is CASSKVEGQTRYGYTF. The CDR3 bases are TGTGCCAGCAGCAAAGTTGAGGGACAAACTAGGTATGGCTACACCTTC.

The V gene is TRBV6-6, the J gene TRBJ2-3, with TRBD1 matching over 8 bases. Germline V lookup: CDR1 MNHNY, CDR2 SVGAGI (reference sequence). The trim removed 4 bases at V and 13 bases at J, leaving 13 bases unmatched. The CDR3 loop spans 14 amino acids. The CDR3 bases are TGTGCCAGCAGTTCAGGACAGGGCAGGGGGTTTGAGTATTTT. Its translation: CASSSGQGRGFEYF.

For the CDR3, the DNA is TGTGCCAGCAGTTACTCGAGCACGACCCAGTACTTC. As protein: CASSYSSTTQYF. The chain links TRBV6-5 to TRBJ2-5; no clear D. The CDR3 is 12 amino acids. Germline V gives CDR1 MNHEY, CDR2 SVGAGI. The V end lost 0 bases, the J end lost 7 bases, and 6 bases lay between the germline ends.

The rearrangement uses TRBV24-1 and TRBJ2-1; TRBD1 matches at 8 bases. V was pared by 3 bases and J by 8 bases, with 8 bases of the junction left unmatched. The germline V gene has CDR1 KGHDR and CDR2 SFDVKD. The CDR3 has 15 residues. CDR3 nucleotides: TGTGCCACCAGTGATCAGAGGACAGGGCGGGATGAGCAGTTCTTC. It codes for CATSDQRTGRDEQFF.

J is TRBJ1-5 and V is TRBV4-1; no definite D call. From germline, CDR1 is MGHRA and CDR2 YSYEKL. There are 15 residues in the CDR3. V was cut by 1 base and J by 2 bases, with 9 bases left in between. The CDR3 coding sequence is TGCGCCAGCAGCCAAGGGCACGGAGGCAATCAGCCCCAGCATTTT. Its protein product is CASSQGHGGNQPQHF.

The J gene is TRBJ2-6, the V gene TRBV7-9; TRBD1 is a possible D gene (5 bases). The CDR3 sequence is 15 residues long. V was shortened by 2 bases and J by 3 bases, with 8 bases between the two germline ends. Germline V gene sequence: CDR1 SEHNR, CDR2 FQNEAQ (reference sequence). In DNA, the CDR3 is TGTGCCAGCAGCTTACAGGGTAATGGGGCCAACGTCCTGACTTTC. It specifies CASSLQGNGANVLTF.

This clone was seen a handful of times. The DNA for the CDR3 is TGCGCCAGCAGCTCTAGTCGGACTAGCGGACCCAAGTACTTC. This translates into CASSSSRTSGPKYF. The rearrangement links TRBV4-3 to TRBJ2-5; 10 bases line up with TRBD2. The germline gives CDR1 LGHNA, CDR2 YSLEER. The CDR3 contains 14 residues. V lost 5 bases and J lost 12; bases outside the gene matches: 12.

This clone appeared once. The genes are TRBV15 and TRBJ1-1; D not certain. Trimming took 8 bases from V and 1 from J, leaving 11 bases between them. The CDR3 extends over 13 amino acids. Germline V lookup: CDR1 LNHNV, CDR2 YYDKDF (reference sequence). The CDR3 nucleotides read TGTGCCACCCTCCTGCGGGGGAACACTGAAGCTTTCTTT. This codes for CATLLRGNTEAFF. The full variable domain, its missing parts supplied by reference TRBV15 and TRBJ1-1, is DAMVIQNPRYQVTQFGKPVTLSCSQTLNHNVMYWYQQKSSQAPKLLFHYYDKDFNNEADTPDNFQSRRPNTSFCFLDIRSPGLGDTAMYLCATLLRGNTEAFFGQGTRLTVV.

This rearrangement joins TRBV5-1 to TRBJ1-1; no clear D. The ends were cut back, 1 base at V and 1 base at J, with 8 bases in the middle. The CDR3 sequence is 14 residues long. Germline CDR1 reads SGHRS; CDR2 reads YFSETQ. The CDR3 nucleotides read TGCGCCAGCAGCTTGATGGGCTCGAACACTGAAGCTTTCTTT. It yields the protein CASSLMGSNTEAFF.

In its sample, this clone was seen once. The chain is built from TRBV19 and TRBJ1-4; 9 bases are a match to TRBD1. This CDR3 contains 15 residues. With 4 bases clipped from V and 3 bases from J, the junction kept 3 bases outside the gene matches. Germline values: CDR1 LNHDA, CDR2 SQIVND (reference sequence). The CDR3 region has the DNA TGTGCCAGTAGTACGCGGACAGGGGCTAATGAAAAACTGTTTTTT. It is translated as CASSTRTGANEKLFF.

The chain couples TRBV4-2 to TRBJ1-2, with 7 bases identical to TRBD1. Germline CDR1 LGHNA, CDR2 YNFKEQ. CDR3 length: 17 residues. V shed 1 base and J 0 bases; nucleotides not matched to a gene: 8. The CDR3 coding sequence is TGTGCCAGCAGCCAAGCTGTAACCGGGACAGCTAACTATGGCTACACCTTC. Translating it yields CASSQAVTGTANYGYTF.

The chain couples TRBV5-4 to TRBJ2-7; D possibly corresponds to TRBD1 (5 bases). The V gene lost 1 base and the J gene lost 3 bases, with 8 bases spanning the gap. The CDR3 spans 13 residues. CDR1 SGHNT and CDR2 YYREEE come from the germline V gene (reference sequence). The CDR3 reads CASSLRGGYEQYF. In DNA, the CDR3 is TGTGCCAGCAGCTTGAGGGGCGGCTACGAGCAGTACTTC.

This rearrangement joins TRBV29-1 to TRBJ2-6; D is possibly TRBD1 (5 bases). The CDR3 length is 15 residues. V was clipped by 7 bases and J by 2 bases, with 15 bases between them. Germline lookup yields CDR1 SQVTM and CDR2 ANQGSEA. In nucleotides, the CDR3 is TGCAGCGCGGCCGGACATTTTCCTGGGGCCAACGTCCTGACTTTC. Translating gives CSAAGHFPGANVLTF.

There are a few counts of this clone. This chain connects TRBV7-3 to TRBJ2-1; D gene uncertain. V was shortened by 4 bases and J by 3 bases, with 7 bases between the two germline ends. The CDR3 extends over 13 amino acids. Germline V gene data show CDR1 as SGHTA and CDR2 as FQGTGA. The DNA of the CDR3 is TGTGCCAGCAGCTCAGACAACTACAATGAGCAGTTCTTC. It codes for CASSSDNYNEQFF.

This clone was seen a single time. The chain employs TRBV5-4 and TRBJ2-3, with 9 positions matching TRBD2. The germline CDR1 and CDR2 sequences are SGHNT and YYREEE (reference sequence). The CDR3 length is 16 residues. Trimming removed 4 bases from V and 7 bases from J; junction bases left unmatched: 13. This CDR3 reads CASSNGRGGSGNTQYF. CDR3 in DNA: TGTGCCAGCAGCAATGGGCGGGGGGGGTCCGGAAATACGCAGTATTTT.

This clone has a handful of counts. The rearrangement joins TRBV18 to TRBJ2-5; D ambiguous. The CDR3 is 12 residues long. CDR1 and CDR2 (germline): KGHSH, LQKENI. The V end lost 1 base, the J end lost 5 bases, and 5 bases lay between the germline ends. The DNA for the CDR3 is TGTGCCAGCTCACCACAGAGCGAGACCCAGTACTTC. Its translation: CASSPQSETQYF.

The sample holds one count of this clone. This chain links TRBV7-8 with TRBJ1-1, with 8 bases aligning to TRBD1. Germline lookup yields CDR1 SGHVS and CDR2 FQNEAQ. V lost 5 bases to trimming and J lost 11 bases; unmatched junction nucleotides: 7. The CDR3 is 12 residues long. The CDR3, as DNA: TGTGCCAGCAGCCGTGCGGACAGGGTCGCTTTCTTT. Amino acid sequence: CASSRADRVAFF.

This clone appeared a single time. This chain uses TRBV28 with TRBJ2-5; 8 bases line up with TRBD2. The ends lost 2 bases at V and 5 bases at J; junction bases unmatched: 4. The CDR3 loop spans 14 amino acids. Per germline, CDR1 MDHEN and CDR2 SYDVKM. This CDR3 reads CASSLQRGRETQYF. The CDR3 DNA sequence: TGTGCCAGCAGTTTACAGCGGGGGAGGGAGACCCAGTACTTC.

The gene calls are TRBV18 and TRBJ2-1, with TRBD2 identical over 9 bases. The CDR3 loop spans 15 amino acids. Germline trimming cut 2 bases from V and 5 bases from J; bases unmatched to any gene: 4. From germline, CDR1 is KGHSH and CDR2 LQKENI. The CDR3 loop is CASSPRASGDNEQFF. CDR3 coding DNA: TGTGCCAGCTCACCAAGGGCTAGCGGGGACAATGAGCAGTTCTTC.